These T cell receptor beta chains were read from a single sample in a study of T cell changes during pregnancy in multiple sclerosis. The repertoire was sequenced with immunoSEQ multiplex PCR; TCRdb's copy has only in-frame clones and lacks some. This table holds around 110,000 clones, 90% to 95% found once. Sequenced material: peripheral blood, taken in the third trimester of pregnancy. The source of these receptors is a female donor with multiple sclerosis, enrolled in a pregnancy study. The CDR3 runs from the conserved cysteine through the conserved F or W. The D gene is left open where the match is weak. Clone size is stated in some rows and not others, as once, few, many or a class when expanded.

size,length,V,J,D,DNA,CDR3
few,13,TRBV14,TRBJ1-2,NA,TGTGCCAGCAGTAGGGGGAGAGGCTATGGCTACACCTTC,CASSRGRGYGYTF
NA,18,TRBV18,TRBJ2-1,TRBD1,TGTGCCAGCTCACCGAGGCAAGGACAGGGGTTATTATTGAATGAGCAGTTCTTC,CASSPRQGQGLLLNEQFF
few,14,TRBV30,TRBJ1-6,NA,TGTGCCGGATCAAGCGCCCTATTTAATTCACCCCTCCACTTT,CAGSSALFNSPLHF
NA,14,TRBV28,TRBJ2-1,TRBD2,TGTGCCAGCAGTTCGGGCGGGGGGGCATCTGAGCAGTTCTTC,CASSSGGGASEQFF
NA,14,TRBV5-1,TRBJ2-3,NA,TGCGCCAGCAGCCCTCCCGCTAGCGCAGATACGCAGTATTTT,CASSPPASADTQYF
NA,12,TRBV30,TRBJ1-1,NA,TGTGCCTGGAGTCCTGGGACAAATGAAGCTTTCTTT,CAWSPGTNEAFF
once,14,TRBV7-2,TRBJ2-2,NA,TGTGCCAGCAGCCCTCGAGGCCAAGGCGGGGAGCTGTTTTTT,CASSPRGQGGELFF
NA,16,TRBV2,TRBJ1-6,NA,TGTGCCAGCAGTTCTCGCAGGAACTCCTATAATTCACCCCTCCACTTT,CASSSRRNSYNSPLHF
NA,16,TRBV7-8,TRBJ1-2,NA,TGTGCCAGCAGCATCTCAGGTGGCGCTTCTAACTATGGCTACACCTTC,CASSISGGASNYGYTF
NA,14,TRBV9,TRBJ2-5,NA,TGTGCCAGCAGCGTAGGTCCGGGGGAGGAGACCCAGTACTTC,CASSVGPGEETQYF
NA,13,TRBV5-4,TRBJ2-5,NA,TGTGCCAGCAGCTTAACGACGCCGGGACAACAGTACTTC,CASSLTTPGQQYF
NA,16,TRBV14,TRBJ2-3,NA,TGTGCCAGCAGTCCAAGAGTACGGGGGGCTACAGATACGCAGTATTTT,CASSPRVRGATDTQYF
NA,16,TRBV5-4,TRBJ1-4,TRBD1,TGTGCCAGCAGCCGTGGGACAGGTGCAACTAATGAAAAACTGTTTTTT,CASSRGTGATNEKLFF
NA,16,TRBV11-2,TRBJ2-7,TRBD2,TGTGCCAGCAGCACCATTGGGAGCGGGAGAGGGTACGAGCAGTACTTC,CASSTIGSGRGYEQYF
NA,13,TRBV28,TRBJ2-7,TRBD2,TGTGCCATCAGGACTAGCGGGAGCTACGAGCAGTACTTC,CAIRTSGSYEQYF
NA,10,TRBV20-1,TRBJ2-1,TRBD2,TGCAGTGCTAGTAGCGGGGAGCAGTTCTTC,CSASSGEQFF
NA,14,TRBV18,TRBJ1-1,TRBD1,TGTGCCAGCTCAGTAAACAGGGGTGACACTGAAGCTTTCTTT,CASSVNRGDTEAFF
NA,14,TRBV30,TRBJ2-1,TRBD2,TGTGCCTGGAGTGTAACGGGGGGTACCAATGAGCAGTTCTTC,CAWSVTGGTNEQFF
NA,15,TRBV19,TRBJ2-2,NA,TGTGCCAGTAGTATCTCTGGGAGTAAGGCCGGGGAGCTGTTTTTT,CASSISGSKAGELFF
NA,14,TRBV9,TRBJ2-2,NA,TGTGCCAGCAGCAGGGACTTTAACACCGGGGAGCTGTTTTTT,CASSRDFNTGELFF
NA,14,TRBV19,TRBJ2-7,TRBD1,TGTGCCAGTAGTAACCAACAGGGGGGCTACGAGCAGTACTTC,CASSNQQGGYEQYF
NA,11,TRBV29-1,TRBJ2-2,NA,TGCAGCGGGGGCATTACCGGGGAGCTGTTTTTT,CSGGITGELFF
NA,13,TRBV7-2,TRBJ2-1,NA,TGTGCCAGCAGCCTCAGGTGGCGGGATGAGCAGTTCTTC,CASSLRWRDEQFF
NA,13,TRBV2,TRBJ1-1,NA,TGTGCCAGCAGCTCGGGAATGAACACTGAAGCTTTCTTT,CASSSGMNTEAFF
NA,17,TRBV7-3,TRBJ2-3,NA,TGTGCCAGCAGCTTATTCCCGACTCGGGGTATAGCAGATACGCAGTATTTT,CASSLFPTRGIADTQYF
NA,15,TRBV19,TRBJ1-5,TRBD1,TGTGCCAGTAGTATGGCAGGGGGCACGGGGCAGCCCCAGCATTTT,CASSMAGGTGQPQHF
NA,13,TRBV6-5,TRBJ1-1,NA,TGTGCCAGCAGTTCCCCGGGGGACACTGAAGCTTTCTTT,CASSSPGDTEAFF
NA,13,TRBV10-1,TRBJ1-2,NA,TGCGCCAGCAGTGAGTACAGGTCCTATGGCTACACCTTC,CASSEYRSYGYTF
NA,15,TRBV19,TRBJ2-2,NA,TGTGCCAGTAGTAAGATGTCAACGGGGACCGGGGAGCTGTTTTTT,CASSKMSTGTGELFF
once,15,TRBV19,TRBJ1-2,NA,TGTGCCAGTAGTCTGGACACCCGCAGGAACTATGGCTACACCTTC,CASSLDTRRNYGYTF
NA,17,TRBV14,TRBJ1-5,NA,TGTGCCAGCAGCCAAGAACAGAGGGCCCTTCCCTGGTGGCCCCAGCATTTT,CASSQEQRALPWWPQHF
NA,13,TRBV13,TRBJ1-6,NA,TGTGCCAGCAGCTTACTAAACAGTTCACCCCTCCACTTT,CASSLLNSSPLHF
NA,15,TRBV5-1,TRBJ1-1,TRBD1,TGCGCCAGCCGAATGGGGACAGGGGGGAACACTGAAGCTTTCTTT,CASRMGTGGNTEAFF
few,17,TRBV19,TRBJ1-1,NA,TGTGCCAGTAGGCCCCTACTAGACGGCCCGATGAACACTGAAGCTTTCTTT,CASRPLLDGPMNTEAFF
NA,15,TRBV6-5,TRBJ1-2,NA,TGTGCCAGCAGTTATGACAGGATCCTCAACTATGGCTACACCTTC,CASSYDRILNYGYTF
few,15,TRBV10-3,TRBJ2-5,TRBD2,TGTGCCATCAGGGCCGGGACTACCGTACAAGAGACCCAGTACTTC,CAIRAGTTVQETQYF
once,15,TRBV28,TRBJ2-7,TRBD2,TGTGCCAGCAGTTTAGTCCTAGCGGGAGGGCCCGAGCAGTACTTC,CASSLVLAGGPEQYF
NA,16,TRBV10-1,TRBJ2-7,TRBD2,TGCGCCAGCAGTGAGGGGACTAGCGGGGGTGCCTACGAGCAGTACTTC,CASSEGTSGGAYEQYF
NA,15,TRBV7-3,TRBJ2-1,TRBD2,TGTGCCAGCAGCTTAACACTAGCGGGGTACAATGAGCAGTTCTTC,CASSLTLAGYNEQFF
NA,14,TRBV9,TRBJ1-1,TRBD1,TGTGCCAGCAGCGCCAACAGGGGTGACACTGAAGCTTTCTTT,CASSANRGDTEAFF
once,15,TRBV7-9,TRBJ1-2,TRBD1,TGTGCCAGCAGCTTCCCCCTTTCAGGGGGCTATGGCTACACCTTC,CASSFPLSGGYGYTF
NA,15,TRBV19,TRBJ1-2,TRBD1,TGTGCCAGTAGTATCGCCGGGACAGAACGCTATGGCTACACCTTC,CASSIAGTERYGYTF
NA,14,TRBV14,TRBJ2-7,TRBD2,TGTGCCAGCAGTGCCGGACTAGTGTCCTACGAGCAGTACTTC,CASSAGLVSYEQYF
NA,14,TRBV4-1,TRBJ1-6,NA,TGCGCCAGCAGCCAAGCTTTGAGGATTTCACCCCTCCACTTT,CASSQALRISPLHF
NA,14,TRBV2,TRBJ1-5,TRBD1,TGTGCCAGCAGAACGACAGGGGGCAATCAGCCCCAGCATTTT,CASRTTGGNQPQHF
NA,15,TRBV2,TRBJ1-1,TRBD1,TGTGCCAGCAGTGAAAGGAGGGACAGGGCCACTGAAGCTTTCTTT,CASSERRDRATEAFF
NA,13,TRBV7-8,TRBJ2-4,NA,TGTGCCAGCAGCACAGGGCGTGCAAACATTCAGTACTTC,CASSTGRANIQYF
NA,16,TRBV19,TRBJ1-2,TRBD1,TGTGCCAGTAGTATATCCGGGGACAGGCAATTTTATGGCTACACCTTC,CASSISGDRQFYGYTF
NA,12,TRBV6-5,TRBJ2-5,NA,TGTGCCAGCAGCTCCTCCGGGGAGACCCAGTACTTC,CASSSSGETQYF
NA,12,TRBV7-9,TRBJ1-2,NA,TGTGCCAGCAGCTTAGCAGGGGGTGGCTACACCTTC,CASSLAGGGYTF
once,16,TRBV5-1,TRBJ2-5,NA,TGCGCCAGCAGCTCGTTAGGACGGAGGTTCCAAGAGACCCAGTACTTC,CASSSLGRRFQETQYF
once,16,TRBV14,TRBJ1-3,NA,TGTGCCAGCAGCCAGCTACAGGGCAGCTCTGGAAACACCATATATTTT,CASSQLQGSSGNTIYF
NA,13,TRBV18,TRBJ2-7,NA,TGTGCCACGGCCCCGGGAGCAATCTACGAGCAGTACTTC,CATAPGAIYEQYF
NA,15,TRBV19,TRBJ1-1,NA,TGTGCCAGTAGTCTTACAGGGAATATGAACACTGAAGCTTTCTTT,CASSLTGNMNTEAFF
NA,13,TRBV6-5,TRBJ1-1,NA,TGTGCCAGCAGTTACTCAAGAGGAGCTGAAGCTTTCTTT,CASSYSRGAEAFF